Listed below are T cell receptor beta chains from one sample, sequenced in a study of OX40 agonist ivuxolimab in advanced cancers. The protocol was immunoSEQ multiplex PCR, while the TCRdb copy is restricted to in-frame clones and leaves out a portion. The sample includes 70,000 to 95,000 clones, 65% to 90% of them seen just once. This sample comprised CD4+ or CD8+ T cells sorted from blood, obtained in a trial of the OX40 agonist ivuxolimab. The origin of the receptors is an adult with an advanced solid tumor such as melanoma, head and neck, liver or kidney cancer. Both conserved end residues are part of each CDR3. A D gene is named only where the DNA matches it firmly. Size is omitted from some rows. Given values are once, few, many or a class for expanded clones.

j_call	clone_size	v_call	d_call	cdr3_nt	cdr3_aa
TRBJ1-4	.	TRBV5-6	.	TGTGCCAGCAGCTTGCGCCAGGGAGTGGGAAAACTGTTTTTT	CASSLRQGVGKLFF
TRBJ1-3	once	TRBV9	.	TGTGCCAGCAGCGTAGGGGGGCCCACTGGAAACACCATATATTTT	CASSVGGPTGNTIYF
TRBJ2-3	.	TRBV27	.	TGTGCCAGCAGTTTCCGCCGGACTCGTCGCGATACGCAGTATTTT	CASSFRRTRRDTQYF
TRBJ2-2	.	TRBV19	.	TGTGCCAGTAGTATGGGGGTGTCTAGCACCGGGGAGCTGTTTTTT	CASSMGVSSTGELFF
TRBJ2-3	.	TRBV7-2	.	TGTGCCAGCAGCCCCGGGGACGGAGCTAGCACAGATACGCAGTATTTT	CASSPGDGASTDTQYF
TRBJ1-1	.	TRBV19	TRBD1	TGTGCCAGTTTGCGGGGGACAGGGATGGTGAACACTGAAGCTTTCTTT	CASLRGTGMVNTEAFF
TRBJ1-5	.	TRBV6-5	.	TGTGCCAGCACCGACGGGTCATTTCAGCCCCAGCATTTT	CASTDGSFQPQHF
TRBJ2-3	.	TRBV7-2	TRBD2	TGTGCCAGCAACCAGATTAGCGGGAGCGGGGGGCTAAGCACAGATACGCAGTATTTT	CASNQISGSGGLSTDTQYF
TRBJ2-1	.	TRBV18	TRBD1	TGTGCCAGCTCACCCAGGGGGAGCTCCTACAATGAGCAGTTCTTC	CASSPRGSSYNEQFF
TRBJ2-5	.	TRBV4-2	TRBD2	TGTGCCAGCAGCCAAGTGACTAGCGGGGGCGAAGAGACCCAGTACTTC	CASSQVTSGGEETQYF
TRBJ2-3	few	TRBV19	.	TGTGCCAGCCGCCCCACTAGCACAGATACGCAGTATTTT	CASRPTSTDTQYF
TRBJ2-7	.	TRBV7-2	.	TGTGCCAGCAGCTTAACCGCCGGGTCTGCCTACGAGCAGTACTTC	CASSLTAGSAYEQYF
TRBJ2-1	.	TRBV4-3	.	TGCGCCAGCAGCCCCCATGCGGGAACCCACAATGAGCAGTTCTTC	CASSPHAGTHNEQFF
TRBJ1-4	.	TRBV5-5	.	TGTGCCAGCAGCTTGTGGGGAGTAACTAATGAAAAACTGTTTTTT	CASSLWGVTNEKLFF